Sequencing of this T cell receptor beta chain was carried out in a study of control samples from healthy donors and cancer patients. TCRdb's copy holds only in-frame clones and misses some; the assay was immunoSEQ multiplex PCR. The sample consists of 120,000 or so clones, 85% to 95% of them appearing once. Trimming shortened V by 7 bases and J by 2 bases, and 11 bases separated the two germline ends. The germline CDR1 and CDR2 sequences are SEHNR and FQNEAQ (reference sequence). This CDR3 comprises 14 residues. The clonotype comes from an elderly man with head and neck cancer. Sequenced: PBMCs. The chain combines TRBV7-9 with TRBJ2-2, with a weak D call TRBD2 (5 bases). This chain's CDR3 is CASNRGLNTGELFF. DNA for the CDR3: TGTGCCAGCAATCGAGGGTTAAACACCGGGGAGCTGTTTTTT.